This T cell receptor (beta chain) was recovered during a study of CD8 T cells in ankylosing spondylitis (dated by TCRdb to 2015 to 2018). The study in broad terms: To find TCR variants linked to disease, the study profiled T cell receptor beta repertoires in ankylosing spondylitis patients and healthy donors. Samples of peripheral blood were taken, and for ankylosing spondylitis patients, synovial fluid was collected as well. The full study cohort was made up of 25 ankylosing spondylitis patients and more than 90 healthy donors. The paper as a whole reports these results and caveats: A TCR beta motif of several highly homologous amino acid variants appeared characteristic of blood from ankylosing spondylitis patients. Some motif variants were previously reported in synovial fluid and blood of reactive arthritis patients, suggesting common disease-initiation mechanisms. In peripheral blood, the disease-linked clones were found at relatively low frequencies and had a CD8+ phenotype. The disease-linked clones were reported as significantly enriched in matched synovial fluid samples from ankylosing spondylitis patients.

The sample was run on an Illumina HiSeq 2500. Quantitative 5'-RACE with molecular barcodes was the method used to prepare the TCR beta libraries. In the original analysis: Disease-linked TCR variants were identified with a new computational method built on a probabilistic model of VDJ rearrangement. The public reads were quality trimmed at Q25 with fastp and then assembled into clones with MiXCR by TCRdb, keeping productive beta chains. All rows with the same CDR3 protein become a single entry with the most common DNA and genes. TCRdb, rather than the study authors, made the V and J calls. This sample lists 150,000 to 200,000 distinct CDR3 sequences; roughly 13% were detected once. 9.5% to 11% of the sample goes to the ten largest clones. Counted from cysteine to phenylalanine, this CDR3 has 13 amino acids. CDR3 DNA only is kept here, 39 bases in frame from base 1. V lost 3 bases and J lost 7 bases; the stretch between them is 10 bases long. The germline V gene gives CDR1 as SGHTA and CDR2 as FQGTGA.

On this clonotype: Which antigen it targets is not known. It may be a read error: a sequence one base away is much more abundant.

This TCR came from a female donor with ankylosing spondylitis or in good health (not recorded which). The chain couples TRBV7-3 to TRBJ1-5; there is no confident call for the D gene. Sequenced sample: blood, either unsorted or a sorted T cell fraction (not recorded which). The sequenced DNA is TGTGCCAGCAGCTTCGACGTACTCCAGCCCCAGCATTTT. It translates to CASSFDVLQPQHF.